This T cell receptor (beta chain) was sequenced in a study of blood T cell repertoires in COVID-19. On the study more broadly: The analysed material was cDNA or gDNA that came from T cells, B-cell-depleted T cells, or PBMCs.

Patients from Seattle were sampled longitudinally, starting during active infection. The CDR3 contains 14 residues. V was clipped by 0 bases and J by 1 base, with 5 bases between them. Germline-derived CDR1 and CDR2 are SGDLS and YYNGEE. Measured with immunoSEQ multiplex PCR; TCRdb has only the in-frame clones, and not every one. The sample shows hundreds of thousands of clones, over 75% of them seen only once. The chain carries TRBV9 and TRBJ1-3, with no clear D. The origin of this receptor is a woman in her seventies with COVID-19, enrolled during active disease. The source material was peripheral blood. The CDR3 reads CASSVDTSGNTIYF. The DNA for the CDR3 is TGTGCCAGCAGCGTAGACACGTCTGGAAACACCATATATTTT.